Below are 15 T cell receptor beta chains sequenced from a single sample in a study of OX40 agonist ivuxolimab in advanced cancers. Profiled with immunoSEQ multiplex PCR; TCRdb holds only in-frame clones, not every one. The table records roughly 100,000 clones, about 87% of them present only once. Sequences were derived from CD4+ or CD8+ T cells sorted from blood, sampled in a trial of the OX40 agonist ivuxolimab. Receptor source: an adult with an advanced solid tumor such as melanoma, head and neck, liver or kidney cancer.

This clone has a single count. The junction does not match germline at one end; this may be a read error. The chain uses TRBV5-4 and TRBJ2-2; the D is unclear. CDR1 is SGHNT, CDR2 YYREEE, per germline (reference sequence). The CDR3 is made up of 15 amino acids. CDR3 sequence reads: CASRLDGANTGELFF. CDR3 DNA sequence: TGTGCCAGCAGGTTGGACGGAGCGAACACCGGGGAGCTGTTTTTT.

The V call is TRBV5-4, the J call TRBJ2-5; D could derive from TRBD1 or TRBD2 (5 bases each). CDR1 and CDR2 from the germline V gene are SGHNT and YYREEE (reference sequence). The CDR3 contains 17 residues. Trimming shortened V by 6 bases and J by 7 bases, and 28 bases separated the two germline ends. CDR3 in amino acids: CASNHRLGSMRVVTQYF. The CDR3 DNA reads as TGTGCCAGCAACCACAGGCTTGGGTCAATGAGGGTGGTGACCCAGTACTTC.

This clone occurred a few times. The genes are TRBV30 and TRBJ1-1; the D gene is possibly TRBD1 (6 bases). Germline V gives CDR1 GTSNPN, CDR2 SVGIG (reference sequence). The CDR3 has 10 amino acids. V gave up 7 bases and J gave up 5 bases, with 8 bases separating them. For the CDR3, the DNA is TGTGCCTCACAGGGTACTGAAGCTTTCTTT. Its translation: CASQGTEAFF.

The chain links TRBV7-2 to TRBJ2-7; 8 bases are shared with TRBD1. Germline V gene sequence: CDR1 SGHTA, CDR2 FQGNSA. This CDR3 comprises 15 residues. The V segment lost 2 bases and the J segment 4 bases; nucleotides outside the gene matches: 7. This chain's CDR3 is CASSLYPRGRYEQYF. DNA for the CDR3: TGTGCCAGCAGCTTATATCCCAGGGGGCGATACGAGCAGTACTTC.

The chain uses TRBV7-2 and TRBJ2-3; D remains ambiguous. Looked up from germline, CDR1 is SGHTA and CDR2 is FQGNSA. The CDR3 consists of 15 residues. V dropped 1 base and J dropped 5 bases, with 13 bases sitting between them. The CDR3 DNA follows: TGTGCCAGCAGCTTAGGGGCAGGCGCCGGAGATACGCAGTATTTT. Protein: CASSLGAGAGDTQYF.

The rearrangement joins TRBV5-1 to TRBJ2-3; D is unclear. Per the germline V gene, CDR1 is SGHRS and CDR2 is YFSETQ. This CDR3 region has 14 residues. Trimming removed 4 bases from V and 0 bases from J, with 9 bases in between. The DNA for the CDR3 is TGCGCCAGCAGCCTGGTGGCTAGCACAGATACGCAGTATTTT. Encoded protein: CASSLVASTDTQYF.

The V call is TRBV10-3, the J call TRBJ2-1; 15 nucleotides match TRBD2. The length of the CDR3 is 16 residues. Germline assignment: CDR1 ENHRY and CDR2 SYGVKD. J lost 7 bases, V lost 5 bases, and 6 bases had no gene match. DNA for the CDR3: TGTGCCATCAGTCCGGGACTAGCGGGGGGTGAAAATGAGCAGTTCTTC. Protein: CAISPGLAGGENEQFF.

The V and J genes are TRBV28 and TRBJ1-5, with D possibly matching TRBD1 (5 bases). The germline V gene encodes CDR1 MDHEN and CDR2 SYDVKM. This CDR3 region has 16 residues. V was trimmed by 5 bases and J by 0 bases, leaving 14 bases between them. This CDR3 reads CASSLYQGGSNQPQHF. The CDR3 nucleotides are TGTGCCAGCAGTCTATACCAGGGTGGTAGCAATCAGCCCCAGCATTTT.

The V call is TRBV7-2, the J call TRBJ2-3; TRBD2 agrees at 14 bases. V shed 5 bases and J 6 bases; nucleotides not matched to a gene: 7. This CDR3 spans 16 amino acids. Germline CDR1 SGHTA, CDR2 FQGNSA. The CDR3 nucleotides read TGTGCCAGCAGCCCGCCGGGACTAGCGGGGGCTGATACGCAGTATTTT. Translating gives CASSPPGLAGADTQYF. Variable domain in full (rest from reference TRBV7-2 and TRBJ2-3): GAGVSQSPSNKVTEKGKDVELRCDPISGHTALYWYRQSLGQGLEFLIYFQGNSAPDKSGLPSDRFSAERTGGSVSTLTIQRTQQEDSAVYLCASSPPGLAGADTQYFGPGTRLTVL.

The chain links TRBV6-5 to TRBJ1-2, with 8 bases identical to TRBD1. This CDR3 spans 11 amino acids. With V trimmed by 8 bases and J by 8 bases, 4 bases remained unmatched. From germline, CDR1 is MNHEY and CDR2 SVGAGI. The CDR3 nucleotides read TGTGCCAGCGGACAGGGTTACGGCTACACCTTC. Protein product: CASGQGYGYTF.

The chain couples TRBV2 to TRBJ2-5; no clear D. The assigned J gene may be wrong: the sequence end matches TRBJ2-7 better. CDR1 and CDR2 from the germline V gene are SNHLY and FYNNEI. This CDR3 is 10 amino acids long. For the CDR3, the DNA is TGTGCCAGCGGGCTCTACGAGCAGTACTTC. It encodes CASGLYEQYF.

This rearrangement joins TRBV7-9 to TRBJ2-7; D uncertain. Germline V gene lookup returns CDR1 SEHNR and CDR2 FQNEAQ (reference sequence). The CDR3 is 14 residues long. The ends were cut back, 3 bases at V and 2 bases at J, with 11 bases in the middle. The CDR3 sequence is CASSFTSVTYEQYF. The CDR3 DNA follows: TGTGCCAGCAGCTTCACCTCCGTTACCTACGAGCAGTACTTC.

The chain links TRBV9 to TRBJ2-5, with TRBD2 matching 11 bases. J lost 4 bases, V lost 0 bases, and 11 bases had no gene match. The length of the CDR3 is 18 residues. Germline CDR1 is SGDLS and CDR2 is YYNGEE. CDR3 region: CASSVGPPSSGGGETQYF. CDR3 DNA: TGTGCCAGCAGCGTAGGACCCCCGAGTAGCGGGGGGGGAGAGACCCAGTACTTC.

As DNA, the CDR3 is TGTGCCAGCAGTTTTCAGGGCCCTTGGCCCCAGCATTTT. Translation gives CASSFQGPWPQHF. The genes are TRBV28 and TRBJ1-5; the D gene is possibly TRBD1 (5 bases). V was shortened by 3 bases and J by 9 bases, with 12 bases between the two germline ends. The CDR3 is made up of 13 amino acids. Looked up from germline, CDR1 is MDHEN and CDR2 is SYDVKM.

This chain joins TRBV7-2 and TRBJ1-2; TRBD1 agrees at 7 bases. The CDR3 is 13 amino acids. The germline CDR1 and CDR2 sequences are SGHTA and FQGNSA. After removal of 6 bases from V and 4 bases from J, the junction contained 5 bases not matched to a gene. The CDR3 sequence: CASRLGQAYGYTF. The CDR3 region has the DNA TGTGCCAGCAGACTAGGACAGGCCTATGGCTACACCTTC.